The rows below give T cell receptor beta chains drawn from one sample of a study of blood T cell repertoires in COVID-19. Clones were sequenced by immunoSEQ multiplex PCR, and TCRdb holds only the in-frame ones, with some missing. The sample holds 250,000 or so clones, around 85% seen once. Sequences were obtained from PBMCs or T cells enriched from blood (not recorded which). These receptors were taken from a woman aged 45-65 years who had recovered from COVID-19. Each CDR3 is given with its conserved first and last residue. A D gene is named only where the DNA matches it firmly. Size is omitted from some rows. Given values are once, few, many or a class for expanded clones.

D gene	V gene	J gene	clone size	CDR3 DNA	CDR3 protein
TRBD1	TRBV18	TRBJ1-2	NA	TGTGCCAGCTCACCAGCTAAACTGACAGGGTCCGGCTACACCTTC	CASSPAKLTGSGYTF
NA	TRBV30	TRBJ1-3	NA	TGTGCCTGGAGTGTACCGGACAAGATTGGAAACACCATATATTTT	CAWSVPDKIGNTIYF
NA	TRBV5-5	TRBJ2-5	NA	TGTGCCAGCAGCCATCCAGACCAAGAGACCCAGTACTTC	CASSHPDQETQYF
TRBD1	TRBV5-5	TRBJ1-2	NA	TGTGCCAGCAGCTTGACGGGGACAGGGGGCTATGGCTACACCTTC	CASSLTGTGGYGYTF
NA	TRBV7-9	TRBJ1-1	NA	TGTGCCAGCAGCTTAGAAGCGGGCGGGGCCGAAGCTTTCTTT	CASSLEAGGAEAFF
NA	TRBV14	TRBJ2-1	NA	TGTGCCAGCAGCCATTTGGCGGGACGGTCCTACAATGAGCAGTTCTTC	CASSHLAGRSYNEQFF
NA	TRBV7-2	TRBJ1-2	NA	TGTGCCAGCAGCGGCAGGGGTGGCTATGGCTACACCTTC	CASSGRGGYGYTF
NA	TRBV10-1	TRBJ1-2	NA	TGCGCCAGCAGTGGTCCAGGGTGGGATGGCTACACCTTC	CASSGPGWDGYTF
TRBD1	TRBV20-1	TRBJ1-3	once	TGCAGTGCGAGACAGGGCGACACCATATATTTT	CSARQGDTIYF
NA	TRBV19	TRBJ2-1	NA	TGTGCCAGTAGTACAGGCGGGACCGCCTACAATGAGCAGTTCTTC	CASSTGGTAYNEQFF
NA	TRBV3-1/TRBV3-2	TRBJ2-1	NA	TGTGCCAGCAGCCACAGGGACACCCCGGGTGAGCAGTTCTTC	CASSHRDTPGEQFF
NA	TRBV24-1	TRBJ1-1	NA	TGTGCCACCATCCGAAGTCAGGTTCCAACAGTGAACACTGAAGCTTTCTTT	CATIRSQVPTVNTEAFF
TRBD1	TRBV2	TRBJ1-2	NA	TGTGCCAGCAGTCTCTTCGACAGGGCCGTGGGTTCCTTC	CASSLFDRAVGSF
TRBD2	TRBV2	TRBJ2-1	NA	TGTGCCAGCAGGTTGACTAGCGGTAGAGATGAGCAGTTCTTC	CASRLTSGRDEQFF
NA	TRBV3-1/TRBV3-2	TRBJ1-2	NA	TGTGCCAGCAGTTCCGCGGCTTATAACTATGGCTACACCTTC	CASSSAAYNYGYTF
TRBD1	TRBV5-1	TRBJ2-3	NA	TGCGCCAGCAGCTTGCCCGCAGGGGGCGAAGCAGATACGCAGTATTTT	CASSLPAGGEADTQYF
TRBD2	TRBV3-1/TRBV3-2	TRBJ2-5	once	TGTGCCAGCAGCCAAGGAGTAGCGGGAGGGCAAGAGACCCAGTACTTC	CASSQGVAGGQETQYF
TRBD1	TRBV3-1/TRBV3-2	TRBJ2-1	NA	TGTGCCAGCAGCCAAGGGAGGAACAGGGGCGATGAGCAGTTCTTC	CASSQGRNRGDEQFF
NA	TRBV28	TRBJ2-7	NA	TGTGCCAGCAGCTTCCCGGGACTGCCCTACGAGCAGTACTTC	CASSFPGLPYEQYF